This is a list of T cell receptor beta chains from one sample in a study of cytomegalovirus exposure and HLA in healthy donors. Sequenced by immunoSEQ multiplex PCR; TCRdb stores in-frame clones only, minus some. This sample has some 110,000 clones, with about two thirds found just once. Input material: PBMCs. The receptors come from a boy aged 5-17 years in good health and CMV-seronegative. Each CDR3 is given with its conserved first and last residue.

J gene: TRBJ1-1
V gene: TRBV25-1
CDR3 protein: CASSSGSEAFF

J gene: TRBJ2-7
V gene: TRBV4-1
CDR3 protein: CASSQDQIAGSYEQYF

J gene: TRBJ2-7
V gene: TRBV28
CDR3 protein: CASRSGTSGMEQYF

J gene: TRBJ2-7
V gene: TRBV5-1
CDR3 protein: CASSLQESYEQYF

J gene: TRBJ1-2
V gene: TRBV6-1
CDR3 protein: CASSEFLPPGGGYTF

J gene: TRBJ1-1
V gene: TRBV2
CDR3 protein: CASSDFRQGPLAFF

J gene: TRBJ1-2
V gene: TRBV28
CDR3 protein: CASSLGQGANYGYTF

J gene: TRBJ1-3
V gene: TRBV9
CDR3 protein: CASSVEEGSGNTIYF

J gene: TRBJ2-5
V gene: TRBV5-1
CDR3 protein: CASSLDSGTQYF

J gene: TRBJ2-7
V gene: TRBV11-3
CDR3 protein: CASSLLPGLNSYEQYF

J gene: TRBJ1-2
V gene: TRBV30
CDR3 protein: CAWSVLDREQGANYGYTF

J gene: TRBJ2-7
V gene: TRBV7-8
CDR3 protein: CASSSTPLLSEQYF

J gene: TRBJ2-3
V gene: TRBV27
CDR3 protein: CASSLESGGTDTQYF

J gene: TRBJ2-3
V gene: TRBV30
CDR3 protein: CAWSVVSGGVTDTQYF

J gene: TRBJ1-2
V gene: TRBV2
CDR3 protein: CASRDNPGQGNGYTF

J gene: TRBJ2-1
V gene: TRBV7-9
CDR3 protein: CASSLDSVHNEQFF

J gene: TRBJ1-1
V gene: TRBV28
CDR3 protein: CASRSGQGRFFF

J gene: TRBJ2-7
V gene: TRBV28
CDR3 protein: CASTPGQGRSYEQYF

J gene: TRBJ2-3
V gene: TRBV10-3
CDR3 protein: CAISEVWRSSTDTQYF

J gene: TRBJ1-5
V gene: TRBV9
CDR3 protein: CASSPWGGNQPQHF

J gene: TRBJ1-4
V gene: TRBV29-1
CDR3 protein: CSARDSTIEKLFF

J gene: TRBJ2-1
V gene: TRBV18
CDR3 protein: CASSPPVGLAFNEQFF

J gene: TRBJ2-5
V gene: TRBV10-2
CDR3 protein: CASSELAGITRETQYF

J gene: TRBJ1-2
V gene: TRBV2
CDR3 protein: CASRITGVYTF

J gene: TRBJ2-2
V gene: TRBV7-3
CDR3 protein: CASSFGPGELFF

J gene: TRBJ1-6
V gene: TRBV7-2
CDR3 protein: CASSLWRKVSNSPLHF

J gene: TRBJ2-7
V gene: TRBV28
CDR3 protein: CASRWDYLSYEQYF

J gene: TRBJ2-4
V gene: TRBV6-1
CDR3 protein: CASSEAEGAPNIQYF

J gene: TRBJ1-5
V gene: TRBV6-7
CDR3 protein: CASRSRRYSNQPQHF

J gene: TRBJ2-1
V gene: TRBV10-2
CDR3 protein: CASRLGATAILQSSYNEQFF

J gene: TRBJ1-1
V gene: TRBV5-1
CDR3 protein: CASSPPRQGGTEAFF

J gene: TRBJ1-1
V gene: TRBV30
CDR3 protein: CGGTFGSTEAFF

J gene: TRBJ1-1
V gene: TRBV4-1
CDR3 protein: CASSQGQLNTEAFF

J gene: TRBJ1-1
V gene: TRBV7-6
CDR3 protein: CASSAGDRGWGTEAFF

J gene: TRBJ1-6
V gene: TRBV25-1
CDR3 protein: CASRITQGDGSPLHF

J gene: TRBJ2-7
V gene: TRBV20-1
CDR3 protein: CSAKLAEQYF

J gene: TRBJ1-5
V gene: TRBV2
CDR3 protein: CASSRQGAFQPQHF

J gene: TRBJ2-7
V gene: TRBV6-1
CDR3 protein: CASSEWRQIPARRYF

J gene: TRBJ1-5
V gene: TRBV4-1
CDR3 protein: CASSLGGNSNQPQHF

J gene: TRBJ2-7
V gene: TRBV5-1
CDR3 protein: CASSLGIEQRYEQYF

J gene: TRBJ1-4
V gene: TRBV2
CDR3 protein: CASSEEGSSYEKLFF

J gene: TRBJ2-2
V gene: TRBV4-3
CDR3 protein: CASSRLQGAGTGELFF

J gene: TRBJ2-7
V gene: TRBV6-1
CDR3 protein: CASSRQGVDYEQYF

J gene: TRBJ2-5
V gene: TRBV30
CDR3 protein: CAWSRGLAGQETQYF

J gene: TRBJ1-5
V gene: TRBV5-8
CDR3 protein: CASSFRDRNQPQHF

J gene: TRBJ1-1
V gene: TRBV5-1
CDR3 protein: CASSLERQGTEAFF

J gene: TRBJ1-1
V gene: TRBV19
CDR3 protein: CASSIREATEAFF

J gene: TRBJ2-2
V gene: TRBV5-1
CDR3 protein: CASTITVGQGPTGELFF

J gene: TRBJ2-7
V gene: TRBV28
CDR3 protein: CASSAGTSGSYEQYF

J gene: TRBJ2-1
V gene: TRBV19
CDR3 protein: CAARGADYNEQFF

J gene: TRBJ2-7
V gene: TRBV6-5
CDR3 protein: CASSYALAGGTYEQYF

J gene: TRBJ2-1
V gene: TRBV11-3
CDR3 protein: CASSLRDWPYNEQFF

J gene: TRBJ2-1
V gene: TRBV14
CDR3 protein: CASSQRTSVYNEQFF

J gene: -
V gene: TRBV4-1
CDR3 protein: CASSRTSGSSYEQYF

J gene: TRBJ1-2
V gene: TRBV19
CDR3 protein: CASTWAPANYGYTF

J gene: TRBJ2-7
V gene: TRBV15
CDR3 protein: CATSDRDYEQYF

J gene: TRBJ1-2
V gene: TRBV5-6
CDR3 protein: CASGTGGNYGYTF

J gene: TRBJ2-7
V gene: TRBV6-1
CDR3 protein: CASSETGGDEQYF

J gene: TRBJ2-3
V gene: TRBV28
CDR3 protein: CASSLTSAADTQYF

J gene: TRBJ2-7
V gene: TRBV6-1
CDR3 protein: CASSGRRVAGDRYAYEQYF